This T cell receptor beta chain was documented in a study of cytomegalovirus exposure and HLA in healthy donors. Germline CDR1 SQVTM, CDR2 ANQGSEA. Deletions cut 3 bases from V and 4 bases from J, with 12 bases between. The CDR3 length is 14 residues. Both 60 Vbeta primers and 13 Jbeta primers went into the PCR. Sequenced by immunoSEQ multiplex PCR; TCRdb stores in-frame clones only, minus some. There are around 70,000 clones in the sample; 70% to 90% occur only once, and less than 2.5% lies in the top ten. This chain connects TRBV29-1 to TRBJ2-2; D perhaps matches TRBD2 (6 bases). The sample comprised PBMCs. The receptor was isolated from a woman in her 30s in good health and CMV-seronegative. The CDR3 sequence: CSVDGGLGTGELFF. The CDR3 DNA reads TGCAGCGTTGATGGAGGGCTTGGCACCGGGGAGCTGTTTTTT.